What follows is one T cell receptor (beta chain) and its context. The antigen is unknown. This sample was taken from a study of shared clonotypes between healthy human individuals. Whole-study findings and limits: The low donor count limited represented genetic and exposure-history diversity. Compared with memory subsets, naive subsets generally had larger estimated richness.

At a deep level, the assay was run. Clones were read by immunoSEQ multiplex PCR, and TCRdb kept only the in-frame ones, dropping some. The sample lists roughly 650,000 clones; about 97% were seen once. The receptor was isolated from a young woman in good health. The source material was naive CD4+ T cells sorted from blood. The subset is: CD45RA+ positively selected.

The CDR3 DNA is TGTGCCAGCAGCGTAGATGCTAGCCAGACTACAGATACGCAGTATTTT. It is translated as CASSVDASQTTDTQYF. This chain joins TRBV9 and TRBJ2-3; perhaps TRBD2 as D (5 bases). CDR3 length: 16 amino acids. The V end lost 0 bases, the J end lost 3 bases, and 14 bases lay between the germline ends. Germline V gene lookup returns CDR1 SGDLS and CDR2 YYNGEE.